This passage covers 15 T cell receptor beta chains from one sample sequenced in a study of cytomegalovirus exposure and HLA in healthy donors. Vbeta (60) and Jbeta (13) primers were used in the PCR. Assay used: immunoSEQ multiplex PCR; TCRdb lists only in-frame clones, some missing. The sample has some 120,000 clones; around 62% are singletons. Sequencing was carried out using PBMCs. The source is a middle-aged woman in good health and CMV-seropositive.

This sequence joins TRBV4-2 and TRBJ2-6, with 8 bases lining up with TRBD1. This CDR3 is built from 21 residues. Per the germline V gene, CDR1 is LGHNA and CDR2 is YNFKEQ. The V gene end was trimmed by 0 bases and the J gene end by 2 bases; junction bases not matched to a gene: 15. The CDR3 bases are TGTGCCAGCAGCCAAGATCCCCCGCGACAGGGGCTAAAGGCTGGGGCCAACGTCCTGACTTTC. Protein: CASSQDPPRQGLKAGANVLTF.

This clone was detected a few times. The chain couples TRBV5-6 to TRBJ1-2, with TRBD1 matching 8 bases. This CDR3 is 15 amino acids long. V was clipped by 4 bases and J by 8 bases; unmatched bases: 13. CDR1 is SGHDT, CDR2 YYEEEE, per germline. CDR3 sequence (DNA): TGTGCCAGCAGCGCCAGACAGGGGTCAGTATGGGGCTACACCTTC. The encoded protein is CASSARQGSVWGYTF.

This clone was recorded only once. The chain is built from TRBV19 and TRBJ2-2; TRBD1 might be the D (5 bases). Trimming cost V 4 bases and J 3 bases, with 12 bases left between them. The germline gives CDR1 LNHDA, CDR2 SQIVND (reference sequence). The CDR3 runs to 15 residues. In DNA, the CDR3 is TGTGCCAGTAGTAGCCAGGGTCAGGACACCGGGGAGCTGTTTTTT. Amino acids: CASSSQGQDTGELFF.

In regard to this clone: This same CDR3 is encoded by further DNA sequences in the sample. V gene TRBV7-2 combines with J gene TRBJ1-1; D is ambiguous. The CDR3 spans 13 residues. Between the trimmed V and J ends, which lost 1 base and 6 bases, there was a span of 9 bases. Germline lookup yields CDR1 SGHTA and CDR2 FQGNSA. The CDR3 protein is CASSLGRPSEAFF. The CDR3 DNA follows: TGTGCCAGCAGCTTAGGGAGGCCCTCTGAAGCTTTCTTT.

Comment on this clone: At the DNA level, this CDR3 is encoded by other sequences in the same sample as well. This chain uses TRBV7-9 with TRBJ1-5, with 7 positions matching TRBD1. The CDR3 extends over 15 amino acids. V gave up 0 bases and J gave up 1 base; unmatched junction bases: 0. Germline CDR1 SEHNR, CDR2 FQNEAQ (reference sequence). This chain's CDR3 is CASSLAGGSNQPQHF. DNA for the CDR3: TGTGCCAGCAGCTTAGCAGGGGGCAGCAATCAGCCCCAGCATTTT.

The V call is TRBV4-3, the J call TRBJ2-1; maybe TRBD2 (5 bases). Germline loops: CDR1 LGHNA, CDR2 YSLEER. The CDR3 loop spans 15 amino acids. V was shortened by 0 bases and J by 5 bases, with 11 bases between the two germline ends. CDR3 loop: CASSQETSEDNEQFF. The CDR3 DNA is TGCGCCAGCAGCCAAGAAACTAGTGAAGACAATGAGCAGTTCTTC.

V usage is TRBV19 and J usage is TRBJ1-5; D gene unclear. CDR1 and CDR2 from the germline V gene are LNHDA and SQIVND (reference sequence). The CDR3 runs to 14 residues. V lost 4 bases and J lost 4, with 11 bases in between. The DNA of the CDR3 is TGTGCCAGTAGTACCTCCGGAGGGAATCAGCCCCAGCATTTT. Translation gives CASSTSGGNQPQHF. Full variable domain (rest looked up from reference TRBV19 and TRBJ1-5): DGGITQSPKYLFRKEGQNVTLSCEQNLNHDAMYWYRQDPGQGLRLIYYSQIVNDFQKGDIAEGYSVSREKKESFPLTVTSAQKNPTAFYLCASSTSGGNQPQHFGDGTRLSIL.

The table lists this clone with a count of one. The rearrangement joins TRBV9 to TRBJ2-1; possible D gene TRBD1, 6 bases. The germline V gene has CDR1 SGDLS and CDR2 YYNGEE. The length of the CDR3 is 15 residues. V was cut by 0 bases and J by 8 bases, with 15 bases left in between. CDR3 residues: CASSVGGGLYYEQFF. CDR3 sequence (DNA): TGTGCCAGCAGCGTAGGTGGGGGCCTGTACTATGAGCAGTTCTTC.

This clone has only a few counts. The CDR3 DNA is TGTGCCAGCAGTCCCCGCCGGGACAGGGAAAGCACCGGGGAGCTGTTTTTT. Its protein product is CASSPRRDRESTGELFF. The V call is TRBV28, the J call TRBJ2-2, with TRBD1 identical over 9 bases. The CDR3 has 17 amino acids. CDR1 is MDHEN, CDR2 SYDVKM, per germline. J lost 4 bases, V lost 5 bases, and 11 bases had no gene match. The full variable domain, with the rest looked up from reference TRBV28 and TRBJ2-2, is DVKVTQSSRYLVKRTGEKVFLECVQDMDHENMFWYRQDPGLGLRLIYFSYDVKMKEKGDIPEGYSVSREKKERFSLILESASTNQTSMYLCASSPRRDRESTGELFFGEGSRLTVL.

This clone was seen a handful of times. V gene TRBV5-1 combines with J gene TRBJ2-5; D is perhaps TRBD1 (6 bases). Germline CDR1 SGHRS, CDR2 YFSETQ. The length of the CDR3 is 14 residues. Trimming took off 6 bases at V and 0 bases at J, with 12 bases between the two ends. The CDR3 sequence is CASTGTQHQETQYF. DNA for the CDR3: TGCGCCAGCACCGGGACACAACACCAAGAGACCCAGTACTTC.

This rearrangement joins TRBV15 to TRBJ2-1, with D possibly being TRBD1 (5 bases). The germline gives CDR1 LNHNV, CDR2 YYDKDF (reference sequence). The CDR3 has 16 amino acids. The V end was cut by 1 base, the J end by 0 bases, with 10 bases between. The CDR3 is CATSRGSDSSYNEQFF. DNA of the CDR3: TGTGCCACCAGCAGAGGGAGCGACAGCTCCTACAATGAGCAGTTCTTC.

The chain joins TRBV5-1 to TRBJ2-1; 10 nucleotides match TRBD1. The CDR3 loop spans 15 amino acids. The germline V gene has CDR1 SGHRS and CDR2 YFSETQ. Losses at the gene ends were 5 bases for V and 4 bases for J; bases not matched to a gene: 6. The CDR3 loop reads CASRLDRGPYNEQFF. Here the CDR3 DNA reads TGCGCCAGCAGACTCGACAGGGGGCCTTACAATGAGCAGTTCTTC.

The chain links TRBV6-1 to TRBJ1-6, with D uncertain. Germline V gene lookup returns CDR1 MNHNS and CDR2 SASEGT. The CDR3 is 13 amino acids. V shed 11 bases and J shed 5 bases, with 13 bases lying between them. The CDR3 protein is CAGGDGNNSPLHF. In DNA form, the CDR3 reads TGTGCCGGCGGAGACGGAAATAATTCACCCCTCCACTTT.

This chain links TRBV6-6 with TRBJ1-5; 9 nucleotides align to TRBD1. The CDR3 has 15 residues. V trimming: 6 bases; J trimming: 9 bases; junction bases outside the gene matches: 12. CDR1 and CDR2 from the germline V gene are MNHNY and SVGAGI (reference sequence). The CDR3 sequence: CASRLGTGLGAPQHF. For the CDR3, the DNA is TGTGCCAGCAGACTCGGGACAGGGTTGGGAGCGCCCCAGCATTTT.

The chain is built from TRBV27 and TRBJ1-2; 8 bases fit TRBD1. Trimming removed 6 bases from V and 0 bases from J; junction bases left unmatched: 15. The length of the CDR3 is 18 residues. The germline V gene has CDR1 MNHEY and CDR2 SMNVEV (reference sequence). The CDR3, as DNA: TGTGCCAGCAGCCGACGTGGGGGACAGGTTGGGGCTAACTATGGCTACACCTTC. This codes for CASSRRGGQVGANYGYTF.